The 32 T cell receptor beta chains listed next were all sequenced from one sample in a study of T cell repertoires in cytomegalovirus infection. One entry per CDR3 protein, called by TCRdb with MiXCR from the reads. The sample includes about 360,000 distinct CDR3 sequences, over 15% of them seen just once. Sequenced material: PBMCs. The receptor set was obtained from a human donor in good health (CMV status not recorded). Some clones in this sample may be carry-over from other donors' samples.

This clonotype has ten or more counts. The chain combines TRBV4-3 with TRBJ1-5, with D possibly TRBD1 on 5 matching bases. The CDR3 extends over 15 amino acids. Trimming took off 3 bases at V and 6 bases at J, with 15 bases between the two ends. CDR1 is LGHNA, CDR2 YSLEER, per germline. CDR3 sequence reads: CASSQERDQGQPQHF. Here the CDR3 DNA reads TGCGCCAGCAGCCAGGAACGGGACCAAGGTCAGCCCCAGCATTTT.

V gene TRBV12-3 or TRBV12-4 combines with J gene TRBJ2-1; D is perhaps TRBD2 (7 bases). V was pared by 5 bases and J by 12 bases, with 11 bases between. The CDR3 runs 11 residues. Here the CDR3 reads CASSRGGGQFF. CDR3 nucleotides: TGTGCCAGCAGTAGGGGAGGGGGGCAGTTCTTC.

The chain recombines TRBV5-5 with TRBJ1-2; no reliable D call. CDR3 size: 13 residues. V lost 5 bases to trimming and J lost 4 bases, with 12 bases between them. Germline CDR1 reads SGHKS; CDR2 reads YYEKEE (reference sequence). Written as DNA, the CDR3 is TGTGCCAGCAGACTTACATGGGGCTATGGCTACACCTTC. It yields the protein CASRLTWGYGYTF.

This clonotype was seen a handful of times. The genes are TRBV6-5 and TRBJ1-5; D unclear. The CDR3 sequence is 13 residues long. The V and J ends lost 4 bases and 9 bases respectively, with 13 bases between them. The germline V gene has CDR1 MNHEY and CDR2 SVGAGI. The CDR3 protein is CASSSSSVWPQHF. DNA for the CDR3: TGTGCCAGCAGTTCTAGTAGTGTTTGGCCCCAGCATTTT.

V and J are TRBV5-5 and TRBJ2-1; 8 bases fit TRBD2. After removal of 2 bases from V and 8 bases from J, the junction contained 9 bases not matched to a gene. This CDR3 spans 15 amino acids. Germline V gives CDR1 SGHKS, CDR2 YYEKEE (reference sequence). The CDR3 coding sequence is TGTGCCAGCAGCTTTAGCGAGCGGGAGTTATATGAGCAGTTCTTC. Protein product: CASSFSERELYEQFF.

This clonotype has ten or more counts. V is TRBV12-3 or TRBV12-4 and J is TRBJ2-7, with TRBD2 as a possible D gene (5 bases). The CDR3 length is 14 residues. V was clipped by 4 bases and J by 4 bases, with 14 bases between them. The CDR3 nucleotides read TGTGCCAGCAGTTCCCGGGATCAAGGTTACGAGCAGTACTTC. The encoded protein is CASSSRDQGYEQYF.

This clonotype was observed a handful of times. CDR3 DNA: TGTGCCAGCTTCCAAACGTGGGGGAGGGGCGATGAGCAGTTCTTC. Translated, it gives CASFQTWGRGDEQFF. This chain links TRBV6-6 with TRBJ2-1; 7 bases align to TRBD2. This CDR3 has 15 amino acids. Unmatched junction bases numbered 15, after V lost 8 bases and J lost 8 bases. Germline CDR1 and CDR2: MNHNY and SVGAGI (reference sequence).

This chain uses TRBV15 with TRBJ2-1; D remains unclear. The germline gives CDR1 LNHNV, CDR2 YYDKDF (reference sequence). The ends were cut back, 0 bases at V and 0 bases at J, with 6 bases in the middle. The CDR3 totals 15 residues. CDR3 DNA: TGTGCCACCAGCAGAGATGCACTCTCCTACAATGAGCAGTTCTTC. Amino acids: CATSRDALSYNEQFF.

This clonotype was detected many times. CDR3: CASSLVADNEQFF. CDR3 bases: TGTGCCAGCAGCTTAGTTGCAGACAATGAGCAGTTCTTC. The rearrangement uses TRBV7-2 and TRBJ2-1; no firm D call. The CDR3 has 13 residues. V was cut by 1 base and J by 5 bases, with 6 bases left in between. Germline CDR1 is SGHTA and CDR2 is FQGNSA.

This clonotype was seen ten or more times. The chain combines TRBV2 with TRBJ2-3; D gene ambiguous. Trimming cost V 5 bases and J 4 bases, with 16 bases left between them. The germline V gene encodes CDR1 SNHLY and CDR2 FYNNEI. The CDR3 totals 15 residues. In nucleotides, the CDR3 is TGTGCCAGCAGTCCCCAAGTGGGGAAAGCAGATACGCAGTATTTT. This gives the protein CASSPQVGKADTQYF.

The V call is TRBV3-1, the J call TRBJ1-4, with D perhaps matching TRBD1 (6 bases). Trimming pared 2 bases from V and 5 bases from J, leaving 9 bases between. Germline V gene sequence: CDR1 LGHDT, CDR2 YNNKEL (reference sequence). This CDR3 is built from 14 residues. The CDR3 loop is CASSQQGTNEKLFF. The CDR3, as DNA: TGTGCCAGCAGCCAACAGGGGACAAATGAAAAACTGTTTTTT.

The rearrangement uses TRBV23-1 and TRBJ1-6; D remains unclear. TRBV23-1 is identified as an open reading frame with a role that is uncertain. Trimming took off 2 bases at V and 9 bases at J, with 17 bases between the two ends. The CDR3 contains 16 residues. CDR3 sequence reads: CASSQLSLVSSSPLHF. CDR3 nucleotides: TGCGCCAGCAGTCAACTCTCTCTAGTCTCGAGTTCACCCCTCCACTTT.

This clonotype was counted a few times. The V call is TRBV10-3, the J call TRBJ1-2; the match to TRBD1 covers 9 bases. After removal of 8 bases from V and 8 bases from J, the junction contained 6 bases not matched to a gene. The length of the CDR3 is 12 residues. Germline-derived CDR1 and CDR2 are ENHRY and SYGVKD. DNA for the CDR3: TGTGCCATCCAGGGACAGGGAGGGGGCTACACCTTC. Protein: CAIQGQGGGYTF.

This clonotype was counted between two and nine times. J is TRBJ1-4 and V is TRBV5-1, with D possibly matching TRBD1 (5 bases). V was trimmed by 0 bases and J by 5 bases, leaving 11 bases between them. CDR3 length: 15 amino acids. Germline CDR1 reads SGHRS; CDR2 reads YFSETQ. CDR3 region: CASSLAGTSNEKLFF. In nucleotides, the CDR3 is TGCGCCAGCAGCTTGGCCGGGACCTCGAATGAAAAACTGTTTTTT.

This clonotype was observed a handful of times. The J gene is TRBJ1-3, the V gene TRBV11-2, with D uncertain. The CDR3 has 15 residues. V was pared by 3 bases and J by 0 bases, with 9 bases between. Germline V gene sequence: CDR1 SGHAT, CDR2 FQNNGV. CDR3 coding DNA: TGTGCCAGCAGCTTCGCGAGGAGCTCTGGAAACACCATATATTTT. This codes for CASSFARSSGNTIYF.

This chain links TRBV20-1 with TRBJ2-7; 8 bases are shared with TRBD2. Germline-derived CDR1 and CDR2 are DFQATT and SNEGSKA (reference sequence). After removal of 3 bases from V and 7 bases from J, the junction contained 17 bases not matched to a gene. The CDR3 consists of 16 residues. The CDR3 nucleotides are TGCAGTGCTAGTCCGGGAGATAGCGGGGTTTTGGGGGAGCAGTACTTC. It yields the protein CSASPGDSGVLGEQYF.

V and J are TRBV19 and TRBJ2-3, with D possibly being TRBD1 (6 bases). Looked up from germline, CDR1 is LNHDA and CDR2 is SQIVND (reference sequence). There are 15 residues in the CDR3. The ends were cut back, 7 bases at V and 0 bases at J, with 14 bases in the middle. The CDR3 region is CASTPTGISTDTQYF. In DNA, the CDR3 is TGTGCCAGTACCCCTACAGGGATAAGCACAGATACGCAGTATTTT.

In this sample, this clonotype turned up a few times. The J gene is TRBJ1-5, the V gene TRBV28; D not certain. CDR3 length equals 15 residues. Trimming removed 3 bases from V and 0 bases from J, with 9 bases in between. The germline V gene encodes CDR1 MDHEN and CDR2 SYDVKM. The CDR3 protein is CASSFERYSNQPQHF. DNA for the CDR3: TGTGCCAGCAGTTTCGAGCGGTATAGCAATCAGCCCCAGCATTTT.

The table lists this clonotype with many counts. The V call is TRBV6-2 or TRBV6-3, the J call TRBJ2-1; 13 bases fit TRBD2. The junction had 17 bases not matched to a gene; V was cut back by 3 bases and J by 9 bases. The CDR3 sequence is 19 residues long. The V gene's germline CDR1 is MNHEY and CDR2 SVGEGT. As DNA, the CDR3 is TGTGCCAGCAGTTATTCCGGGACTAGCGGGACCCCTCGAAAGGGTGAGCAGTTCTTC. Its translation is CASSYSGTSGTPRKGEQFF.

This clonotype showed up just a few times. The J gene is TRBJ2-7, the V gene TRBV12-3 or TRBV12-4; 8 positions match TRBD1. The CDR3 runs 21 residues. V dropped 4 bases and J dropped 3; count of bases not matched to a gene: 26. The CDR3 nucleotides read TGTGCCAGCAGTTCGCCCATCCCGGGACAGGAGAATAAACCCACCCTCTACGAGCAGTACTTC. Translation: CASSSPIPGQENKPTLYEQYF.

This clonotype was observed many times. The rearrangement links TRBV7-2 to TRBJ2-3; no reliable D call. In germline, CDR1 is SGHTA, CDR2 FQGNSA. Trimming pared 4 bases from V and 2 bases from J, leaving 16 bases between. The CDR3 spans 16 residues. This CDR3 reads CASSYRSTSITDTQYF. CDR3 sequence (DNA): TGTGCCAGCAGCTACCGAAGTACCAGCATCACAGATACGCAGTATTTT.

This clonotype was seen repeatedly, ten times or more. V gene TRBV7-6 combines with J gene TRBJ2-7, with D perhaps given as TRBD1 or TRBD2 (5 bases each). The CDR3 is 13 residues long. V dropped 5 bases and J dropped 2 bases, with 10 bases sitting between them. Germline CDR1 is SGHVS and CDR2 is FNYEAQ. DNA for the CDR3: TGTGCCAGCAGCCCCAGGGAGACCTACGAGCAGTACTTC. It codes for CASSPRETYEQYF.

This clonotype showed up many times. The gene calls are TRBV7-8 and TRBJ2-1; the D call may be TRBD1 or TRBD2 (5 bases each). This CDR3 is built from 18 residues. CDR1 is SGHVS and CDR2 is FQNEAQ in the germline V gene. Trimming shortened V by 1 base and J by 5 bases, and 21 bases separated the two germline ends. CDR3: CASSLVGGRGPMDNEQFF. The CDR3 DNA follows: TGTGCCAGCAGCTTAGTAGGTGGTCGGGGCCCCATGGACAATGAGCAGTTCTTC.

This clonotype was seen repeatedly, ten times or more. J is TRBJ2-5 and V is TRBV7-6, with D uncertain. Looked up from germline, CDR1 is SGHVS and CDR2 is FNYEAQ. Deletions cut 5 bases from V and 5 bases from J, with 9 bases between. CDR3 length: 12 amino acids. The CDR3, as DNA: TGTGCCAGCAGCAAGTGGGGTGAGACCCAGTACTTC. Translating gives CASSKWGETQYF.

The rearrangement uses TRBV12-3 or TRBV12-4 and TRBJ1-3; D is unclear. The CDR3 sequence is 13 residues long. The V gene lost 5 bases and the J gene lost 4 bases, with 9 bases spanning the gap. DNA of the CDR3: TGTGCCAGCAGTCCCAATCGAGGAAACACCATATATTTT. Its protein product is CASSPNRGNTIYF.

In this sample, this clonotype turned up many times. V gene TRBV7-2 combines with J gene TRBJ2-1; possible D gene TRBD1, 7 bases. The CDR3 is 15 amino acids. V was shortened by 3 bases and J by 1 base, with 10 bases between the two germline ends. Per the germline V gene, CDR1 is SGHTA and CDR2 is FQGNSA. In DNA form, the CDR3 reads TGTGCCAGCAGCTTCAGGGGGGATTCCTACAATGAGCAGTTCTTC. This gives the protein CASSFRGDSYNEQFF.

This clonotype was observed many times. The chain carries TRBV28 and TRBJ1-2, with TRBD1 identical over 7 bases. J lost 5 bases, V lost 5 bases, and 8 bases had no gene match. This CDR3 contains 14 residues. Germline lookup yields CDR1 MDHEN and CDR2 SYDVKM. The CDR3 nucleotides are TGTGCCAGCAGTCTGCAGGGGGATTGGTATGGCTACACCTTC. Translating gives CASSLQGDWYGYTF.

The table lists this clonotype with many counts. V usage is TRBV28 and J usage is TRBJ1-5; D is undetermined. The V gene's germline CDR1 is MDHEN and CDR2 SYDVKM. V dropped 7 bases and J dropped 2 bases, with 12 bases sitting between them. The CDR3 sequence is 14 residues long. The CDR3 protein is CASKGFEGNQPQHF. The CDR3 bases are TGTGCCAGCAAGGGCTTTGAGGGCAATCAGCCCCAGCATTTT.

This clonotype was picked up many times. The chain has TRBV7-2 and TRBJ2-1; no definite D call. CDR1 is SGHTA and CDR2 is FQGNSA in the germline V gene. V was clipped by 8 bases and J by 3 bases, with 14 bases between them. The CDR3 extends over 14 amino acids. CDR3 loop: CASGLNRLYNEQFF. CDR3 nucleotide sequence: TGTGCCAGCGGGCTGAACCGCCTCTACAATGAGCAGTTCTTC.

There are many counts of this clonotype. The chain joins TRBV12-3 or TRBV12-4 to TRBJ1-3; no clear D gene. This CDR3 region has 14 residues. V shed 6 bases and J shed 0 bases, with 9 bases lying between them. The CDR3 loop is CASRAYDSGNTIYF. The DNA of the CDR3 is TGTGCCAGCAGAGCGTATGACTCTGGAAACACCATATATTTT.

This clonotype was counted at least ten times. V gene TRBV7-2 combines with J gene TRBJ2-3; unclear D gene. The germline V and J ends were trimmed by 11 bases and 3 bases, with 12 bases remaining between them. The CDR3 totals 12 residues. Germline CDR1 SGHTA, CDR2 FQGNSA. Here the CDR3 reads CASNPRTDTQYF. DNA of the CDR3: TGTGCCTCCAACCCGCGAACAGATACGCAGTATTTT.

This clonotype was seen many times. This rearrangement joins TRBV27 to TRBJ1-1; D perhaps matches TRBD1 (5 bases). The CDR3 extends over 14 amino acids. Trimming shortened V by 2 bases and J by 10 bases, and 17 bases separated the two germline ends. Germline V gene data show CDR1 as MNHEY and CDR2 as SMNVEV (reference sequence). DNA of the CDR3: TGTGCCAGCAGTTTAGGGGGGGAATCCCCTACAGCTTTCTTT. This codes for CASSLGGESPTAFF.